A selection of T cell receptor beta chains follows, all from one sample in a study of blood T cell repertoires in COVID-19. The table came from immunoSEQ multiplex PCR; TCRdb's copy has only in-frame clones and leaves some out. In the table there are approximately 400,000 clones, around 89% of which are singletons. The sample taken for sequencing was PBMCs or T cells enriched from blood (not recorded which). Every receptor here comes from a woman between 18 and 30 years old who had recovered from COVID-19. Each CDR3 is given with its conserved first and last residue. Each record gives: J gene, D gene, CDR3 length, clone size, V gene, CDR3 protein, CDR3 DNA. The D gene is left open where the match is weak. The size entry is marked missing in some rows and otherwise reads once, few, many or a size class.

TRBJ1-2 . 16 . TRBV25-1 CASSAAGTPIAYGYTF TGTGCCAGCAGTGCTGCCGGGACACCGATCGCCTATGGCTACACCTTC
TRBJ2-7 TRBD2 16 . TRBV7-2 CASSHPGRGASYEQYF TGTGCCAGCAGCCACCCGGGGCGGGGGGCATCCTACGAGCAGTACTTC
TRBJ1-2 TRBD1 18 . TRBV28 CASSFLTEGAHSNYGYTF TGTGCCAGCAGTTTTTTAACGGAGGGGGCGCATTCTAACTATGGCTACACCTTC
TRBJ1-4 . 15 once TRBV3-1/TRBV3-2 CASSQDPGNSEKLFF TGTGCCAGCAGCCAAGACCCCGGGAATTCGGAAAAACTGTTTTTT
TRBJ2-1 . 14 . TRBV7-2 CASSPVGQHNEQFF TGTGCCAGCAGCCCGGTGGGACAACACAATGAGCAGTTCTTC
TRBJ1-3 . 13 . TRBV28 CASSLKRWNTIYF TGTGCCAGCAGTTTAAAGCGTTGGAACACCATATATTTT
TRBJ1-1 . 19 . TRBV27 CASSLERYPKTKMNTEAFF TGTGCCAGCAGTTTGGAACGGTACCCCAAGACTAAAATGAACACTGAAGCTTTCTTT
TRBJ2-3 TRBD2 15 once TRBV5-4 CASSLGLASTDTQYF TGTGCCAGCAGCCTCGGACTAGCTAGCACAGATACGCAGTATTTT
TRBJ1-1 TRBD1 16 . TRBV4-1 CASSQVPGQQADEAFF TGCGCCAGCAGCCAAGTCCCGGGACAGCAGGCGGATGAAGCTTTCTTT
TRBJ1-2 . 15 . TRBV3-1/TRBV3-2 CASSQVSIGNYGYTF TGTGCCAGCAGCCAAGTATCAATCGGGAACTATGGCTACACCTTC
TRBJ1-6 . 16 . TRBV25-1 CASSAGFGDNNSPLHF TGTGCCAGCAGTGCGGGGTTTGGTGATAATAATTCACCCCTCCACTTT
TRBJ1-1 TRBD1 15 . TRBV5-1 CASSLAQGVGTEAFF TGCGCCAGCAGCTTGGCGCAGGGGGTGGGCACTGAAGCTTTCTTT
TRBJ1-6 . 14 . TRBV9 CASSATEVNSPLHF TGTGCCAGCAGCGCGACAGAGGTTAATTCACCCCTCCACTTT
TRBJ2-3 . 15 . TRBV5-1 CASSLGLASTDTQYF TGCGCCAGCAGCTTGGGGCTAGCGTCCACAGATACGCAGTATTTT
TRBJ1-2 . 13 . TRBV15 CATSREGGVDYTF TGTGCCACCAGCAGAGAGGGCGGGGTTGACTACACCTTC
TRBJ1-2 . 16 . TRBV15 CATSTSERTAAYGYTF TGTGCCACCAGCACCTCGGAAAGAACAGCGGCCTATGGCTACACCTTC
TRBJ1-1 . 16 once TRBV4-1 CASSNQREAMNTEAFF TGCGCCAGCAGTAATCAGCGGGAGGCTATGAACACTGAAGCTTTCTTT
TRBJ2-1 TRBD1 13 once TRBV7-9 CATRQGSYNEQFF TGTGCCACTCGACAGGGATCCTACAATGAGCAGTTCTTC
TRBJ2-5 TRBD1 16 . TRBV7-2 CASSSNRGLGQETQYF TGTGCCAGCAGCTCCAATAGGGGGCTGGGCCAAGAGACCCAGTACTTC
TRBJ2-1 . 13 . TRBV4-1 CASSQPQITEQFF TGCGCCAGCAGCCAGCCCCAGATAACAGAGCAGTTCTTC
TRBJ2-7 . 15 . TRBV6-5 CASTPPGATSYEQYF TGTGCCAGCACCCCCCCTGGGGCCACTTCCTACGAGCAGTACTTC
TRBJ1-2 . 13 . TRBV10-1 CASSFRRNYGYTF TGCGCCAGCTCTTTCCGGAGGAACTATGGCTACACCTTC
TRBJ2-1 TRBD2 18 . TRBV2 CASSERKAGGLMDNEQFF TGTGCCAGCAGTGAAAGGAAAGCGGGGGGGCTGATGGACAATGAGCAGTTCTTC
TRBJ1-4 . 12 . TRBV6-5 CASSHGGQKLFF TGTGCCAGCAGTCACGGGGGTCAGAAACTGTTTTTT